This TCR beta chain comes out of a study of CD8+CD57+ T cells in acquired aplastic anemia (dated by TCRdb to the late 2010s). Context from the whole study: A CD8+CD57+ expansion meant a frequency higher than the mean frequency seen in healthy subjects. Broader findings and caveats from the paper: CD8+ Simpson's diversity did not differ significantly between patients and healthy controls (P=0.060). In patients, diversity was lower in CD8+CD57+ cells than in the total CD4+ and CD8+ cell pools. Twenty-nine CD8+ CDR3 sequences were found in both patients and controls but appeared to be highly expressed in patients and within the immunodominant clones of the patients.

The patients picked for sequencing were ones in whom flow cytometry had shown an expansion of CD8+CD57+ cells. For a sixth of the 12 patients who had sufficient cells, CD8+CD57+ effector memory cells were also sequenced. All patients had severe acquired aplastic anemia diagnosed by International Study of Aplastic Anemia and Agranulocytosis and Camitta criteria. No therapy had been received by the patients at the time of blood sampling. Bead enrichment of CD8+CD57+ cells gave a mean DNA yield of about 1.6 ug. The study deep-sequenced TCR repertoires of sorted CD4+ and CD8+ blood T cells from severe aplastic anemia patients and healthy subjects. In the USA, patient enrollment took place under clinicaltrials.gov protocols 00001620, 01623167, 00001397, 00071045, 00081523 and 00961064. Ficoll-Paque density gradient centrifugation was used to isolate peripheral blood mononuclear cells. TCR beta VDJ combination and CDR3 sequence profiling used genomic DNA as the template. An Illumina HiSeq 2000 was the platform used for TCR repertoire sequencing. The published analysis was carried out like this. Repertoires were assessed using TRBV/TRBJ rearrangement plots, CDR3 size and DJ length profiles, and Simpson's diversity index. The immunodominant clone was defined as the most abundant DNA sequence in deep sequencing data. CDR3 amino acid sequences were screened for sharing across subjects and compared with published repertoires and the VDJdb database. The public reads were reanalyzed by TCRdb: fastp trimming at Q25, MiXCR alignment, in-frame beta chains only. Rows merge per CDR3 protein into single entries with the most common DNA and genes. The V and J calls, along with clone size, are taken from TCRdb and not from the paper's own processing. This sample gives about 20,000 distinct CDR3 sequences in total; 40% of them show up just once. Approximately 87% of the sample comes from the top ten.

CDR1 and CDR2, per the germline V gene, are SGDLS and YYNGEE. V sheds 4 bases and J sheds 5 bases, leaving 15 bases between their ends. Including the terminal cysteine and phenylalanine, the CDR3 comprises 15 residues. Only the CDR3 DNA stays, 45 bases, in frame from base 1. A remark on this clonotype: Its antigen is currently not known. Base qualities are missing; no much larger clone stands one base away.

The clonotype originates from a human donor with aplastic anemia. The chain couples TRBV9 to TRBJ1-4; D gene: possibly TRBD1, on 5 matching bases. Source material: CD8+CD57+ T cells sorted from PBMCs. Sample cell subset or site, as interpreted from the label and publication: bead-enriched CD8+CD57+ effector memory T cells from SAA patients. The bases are TGTGCCAGCAGCAACCTACAGGCCAAAAATGAAAAACTGTTTTTT. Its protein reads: CASSNLQAKNEKLFF.